This T cell receptor beta chain was profiled in a study of blood T cell repertoires in COVID-19. Measured with immunoSEQ multiplex PCR; TCRdb has only the in-frame clones, and not every one. The sample carries around 150,000 clones, roughly 89% recorded once. Losses at the gene ends were 5 bases for V and 5 bases for J; bases not matched to a gene: 8. CDR1 is MNHEY and CDR2 is SVGAGI in the germline V gene. This CDR3 is built from 15 residues. The sequenced sample consisted of peripheral blood. The chain carries TRBV6-5 and TRBJ1-5, with 8 nucleotides matching TRBD1. The sequence was obtained from a man aged 25 to 45 with COVID-19, enrolled during active disease. CDR3: CASSQTGDIDQPQHF. The CDR3 nucleotides read TGTGCCAGCAGTCAGACAGGGGATATCGATCAGCCCCAGCATTTT.